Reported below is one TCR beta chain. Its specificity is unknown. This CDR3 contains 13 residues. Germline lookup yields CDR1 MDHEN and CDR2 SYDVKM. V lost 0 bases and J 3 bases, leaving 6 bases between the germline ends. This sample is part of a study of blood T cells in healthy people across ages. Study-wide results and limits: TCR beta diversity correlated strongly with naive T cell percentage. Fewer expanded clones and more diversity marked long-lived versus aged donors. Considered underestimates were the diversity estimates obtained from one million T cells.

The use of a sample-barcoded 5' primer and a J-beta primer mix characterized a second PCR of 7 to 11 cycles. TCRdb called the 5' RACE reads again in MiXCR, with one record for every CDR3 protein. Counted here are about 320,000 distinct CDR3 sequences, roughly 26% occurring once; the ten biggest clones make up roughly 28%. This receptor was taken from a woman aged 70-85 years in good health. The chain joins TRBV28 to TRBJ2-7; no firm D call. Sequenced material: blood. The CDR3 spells CASSLWGHYEQYF. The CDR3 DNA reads TGTGCCAGCAGTTTATGGGGTCACTACGAGCAGTACTTC. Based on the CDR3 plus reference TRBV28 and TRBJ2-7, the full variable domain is DVKVTQSSRYLVKRTGEKVFLECVQDMDHENMFWYRQDPGLGLRLIYFSYDVKMKEKGDIPEGYSVSREKKERFSLILESASTNQTSMYLCASSLWGHYEQYFGPGTRLTVT.